The 30 T cell receptor beta chains given below trace back to one sample, sequenced in a study of CD8+ T cells in alopecia areata. Reverse transcription of extracted RNA yielded cDNA, which provided the sequencing template. Only in-frame clones appear in the TCRdb table, and some are missing; sequencing was by immunoSEQ multiplex PCR. Singletons are absent from the sample, which has roughly 260,000 clones. Cells that came from pooled cutaneous lymph nodes were sorted using CD4, CD8alpha, NKG2D, NKG2ACE and other markers. What was sequenced was CD4+ T cells sorted from a lymph node. Receptors originate from a C3H/HeJ mouse with alopecia areata. The MHC haplotype of this mouse line is H2-k.

This clone was seen at least ten times. Germline and genes here are mouse. The covered CDR3 bases are TGTGCCAGCAGTGATGCACCAGGGGGCGTCACA. It yields the protein CASSDAPGGVT. The CDR3 as a whole reads CASSDAPGGVTEVFF. The rearrangement links TRBV13-1 to TRBJ1-1; 8 nucleotides align to TRBD1. The read terminates 4 residues ahead of where the CDR3 ends, so the germline J gene completes it. Germline V lookup: CDR1 NSHNY, CDR2 SYGAGN. Trimming at V came to 0 bases and at J to 4 bases, leaving 5 bases not matched to a gene. The CDR3 is 15 residues long.

This clone turned up a few times. Gene names are mouse gene names. The read finishes 4 residues shy of the CDR3 end, and the germline J gene is used to complete it. V gene TRBV13-3 combines with J gene TRBJ2-2, with 8 bases aligning to TRBD2. Germline values: CDR1 NNHDY, CDR2 SYVADS. The V segment lost 0 bases and the J segment 4 bases; nucleotides outside the gene matches: 8. This CDR3 has 17 amino acids. The CDR3 sequence is CASSDVWGGRGTGQLYF. The CDR3 DNA, read in part, is TGTGCCAGCAGTGATGTTTGGGGGGGGAGGGGCACCGGG.

This clone was seen only a few times. The gene symbols are mouse symbols. The CDR3 goes on 4 residues after the read ends, and that part is filled in from the germline J gene. The chain couples TRBV19 to TRBJ2-3, with 8 positions matching TRBD1. The V segment lost 3 bases and the J segment 2 bases; nucleotides outside the gene matches: 5. The germline V gene encodes CDR1 FNHDT and CDR2 SITEND (reference sequence). This CDR3 is 15 amino acids long. CDR3 protein: CASSKTGGVAETLYF. The covered CDR3 bases are TGTGCCAGCAGTAAAACAGGGGGAGTTGCAGAA.

On this clone: A much larger clone lies a single base off, so this may be a read error. Gene names follow the mouse nomenclature. The sequence runs out 4 residues before the end of the CDR3; the remainder is reconstructed from the germline J gene. The chain uses TRBV13-1 and TRBJ2-1, with D perhaps TRBD2 (7 bases). This CDR3 spans 14 amino acids. CDR1 is NSHNY, CDR2 SYGAGN, per germline. V lost 0 bases and J lost 3, with 7 bases in between. Partial CDR3 DNA: TGTGCCAGCAGTGATGGGGGGGCCTATGCT. Amino acid sequence: CASSDGGAYA. The CDR3 as a whole reads CASSDGGAYAEQFF.

Note on this clone: Mouse germline and gene names are used. The read halts 4 residues ahead of the CDR3 end, with the missing end drawn from the germline J gene. Other nucleotide sequences from this sample produce the same CDR3. The chain recombines TRBV5 with TRBJ2-5; 8 positions match TRBD2. The CDR3 extends over 14 amino acids. Germline trimming cut 4 bases from V and 3 bases from J; bases unmatched to any gene: 3. The germline V gene has CDR1 LGHNA and CDR2 YNLKQL (reference sequence). CDR3 amino acids: CASSPDWGQDTQYF. Incomplete CDR3 DNA: TGTGCCAGCAGCCCAGACTGGGGTCAAGAC.

This clone has just a few counts. Gene and germline names: mouse. The read comes to an end 4 residues before the CDR3 does, leaving the germline J gene to fill in the end. This chain uses TRBV19 with TRBJ2-1; 9 nucleotides line up with TRBD2. V lost 6 bases to trimming and J lost 0 bases; unmatched junction nucleotides: 4. The CDR3 contains 15 residues. CDR1 FNHDT and CDR2 SITEND come from the germline V gene (reference sequence). The CDR3 loop reads CASNRLGDNYAEQFF. The covered CDR3 bases are TGTGCCAGCAACCGACTGGGGGATAACTATGCT.

As to this clone: Gene names and germline refer to mouse. The DNA ends 4 residues before the CDR3 does, and the rest of the CDR3 is filled in from the germline J gene. Different DNA sequences within this sample yield the same CDR3. The chain joins TRBV13-3 to TRBJ2-5, with TRBD1 matching over 8 bases. The CDR3 extends over 13 amino acids. Germline V gene lookup returns CDR1 NNHDY and CDR2 SYVADS. The CDR3: CASSRTGRDTQYF. Partial CDR3 DNA: TGTGCCAGCAGTCGGACAGGGCGAGAC. The variable domain in full, completed from reference TRBV13-3 and TRBJ2-5, reads EAAVTQSPRSKVAVTGGKVTLSCHQTNNHDYMYWYRQDTGHGLRLIHYSYVADSTEKGDIPDGYKASRPSQENFSLILELASLSQTAVYFCASSRTGRDTQYFGPGTRLLVL.

This clone was counted between two and nine times. Gene names and germline refer to mouse. The CDR3 extends 4 residues past the end of the read, so its final part is completed from the germline J gene. The chain recombines TRBV19 with TRBJ2-1; 10 bases align to TRBD2. This CDR3 region has 15 residues. CDR1 and CDR2 from the germline V gene are FNHDT and SITEND (reference sequence). J was trimmed by 6 bases and V by 1 base; bases with no gene match: 4. CDR3: CASSIMTGGSAEQFF. CDR3 bases read: TGTGCCAGCAGTATAATGACTGGGGGGAGTGCT.

This clone was seen only a few times. Mouse names are used for the genes. The read is 4 residues too short to cover the CDR3 end, so that end is filled in from the germline J gene. V gene TRBV29 combines with J gene TRBJ2-1; TRBD1 agrees at 9 bases. Trimming at V came to 5 bases and at J to 5 bases, leaving 7 bases not matched to a gene. The CDR3 spans 15 residues. Germline CDR1 reads MSHET; CDR2 reads SYDVDS. The covered CDR3 bases are TGTGCTAGCAGTCCATACAGGGGGCGCGATGCT. Translated, it gives CASSPYRGRDA. The full CDR3 is CASSPYRGRDAEQFF.

Only a few counts were recorded for this clone. This may be a read error, as it is one base from a much larger clone. Gene labels here are mouse ones. The sequence runs out 4 residues before the end of the CDR3; the remainder is reconstructed from the germline J gene. The same CDR3 arises from other DNA sequences in this sample as well. The rearrangement uses TRBV19 and TRBJ1-2, with 7 bases identical to TRBD1. The CDR3 contains 14 residues. Unmatched junction bases numbered 2, after V lost 3 bases and J lost 0 bases. CDR1 is FNHDT, CDR2 SITEND, per germline (reference sequence). CDR3 protein: CASSNRGANSDYTF. CDR3 DNA, as far as it was read: TGTGCCAGCAGTAACAGGGGTGCAAACTCC.

In the case of this clone: The gene names given are mouse names. The CDR3 end lies 4 residues beyond the end of the read and is filled in from the germline J gene. The chain joins TRBV13-3 to TRBJ2-2; 11 nucleotides align to TRBD2. V shed 3 bases, J shed 3 bases, and the junction held 1 base outside the gene matches. Germline assignment: CDR1 NNHDY and CDR2 SYVADS. This CDR3 comprises 15 residues. The CDR3 here is CASSGDWGYTGQLYF. The covered CDR3 bases are TGTGCCAGCAGTGGGGACTGGGGGTACACCGGG.

This clone was seen a few times. The genes and germline here are from mouse. Read coverage stops 4 residues before the CDR3 terminus; the germline J gene supplies the remainder. The genes are TRBV13-2 and TRBJ1-2; D remains unclear. The length of the CDR3 is 13 residues. Trimming removed 1 base from V and 1 base from J, with 5 bases in between. Germline values: CDR1 NNHNN, CDR2 SYGAGS (reference sequence). CDR3 DNA, as far as it was read: TGTGCCAGCGGTGATCACAAAAACTCC. Its protein is CASGDHKNS. The full CDR3 reads CASGDHKNSDYTF.

The table lists this clone with a few counts. The gene symbols are mouse symbols. The read terminates 4 residues before the CDR3 end, so the remaining end is supplied by the germline J gene. The rearrangement uses TRBV1 and TRBJ2-1, with 9 positions matching TRBD2. The CDR3 is 16 amino acids. CDR1 and CDR2 (germline): NSQYPW, LRSPGD (reference sequence). With 1 base clipped from V and 3 bases from J, the junction kept 4 bases outside the gene matches. CDR3 bases read: TGCACCTGCAGTGCAGCCGGCTGGGGGGGCTATGCT. Translation: CTCSAAGWGGYA. The CDR3 in full is CTCSAAGWGGYAEQFF.

This clone has more than one count but fewer than ten. Gene names refer to mouse genes. From the germline J gene comes the end of the CDR3, since the read stops 4 residues before it. The chain recombines TRBV31 with TRBJ2-1, with 10 positions matching TRBD2. Germline V gene lookup returns CDR1 GKSSPN and CDR2 SITVG. The ends lost 1 base at V and 0 bases at J; junction bases unmatched: 6. This CDR3 comprises 17 residues. The chain's CDR3 is CAWSRPGTGVNYAEQFF. The sequenced part of the CDR3 DNA is TGTGCCTGGAGTCGTCCCGGGACTGGGGTTAACTATGCT.

To note about this clone: Germline and genes: mouse. This same CDR3 is encoded by further DNA sequences in the sample. This chain's CDR3 is CASSDAAGGNSDYTF. The CDR3 bases that were read are TGTGCCAGCAGTGATGCGGCAGGGGGAAACTCC. V gene TRBV13-1 combines with J gene TRBJ1-2, with 7 bases that match TRBD1. The CDR3 end is not reached by the read, which stops 4 residues before it; the germline J gene fills it in. The CDR3 loop spans 15 amino acids. Trimming at V came to 0 bases and at J to 1 base, leaving 3 bases not matched to a gene. Germline values: CDR1 NSHNY, CDR2 SYGAGN.

Worth noting for this clone: Genes here carry mouse names. The read is 4 residues too short to cover the CDR3 end, so that end is filled in from the germline J gene. V usage is TRBV1 and J usage is TRBJ2-7, with TRBD2 matching 11 bases. The CDR3 extends over 15 amino acids. Germline V gene sequence: CDR1 NSQYPW, CDR2 LRSPGD (reference sequence). CDR3 amino acids: CTCSESGTGGYEQYF. CDR3 DNA, as far as it was read: TGCACCTGCAGTGAGTCCGGGACTGGGGGTTAT.

To note about this clone: Gene names and germline match the mouse. The CDR3 end lies 4 residues beyond the end of the read and is filled in from the germline J gene. This chain connects TRBV14 to TRBJ2-7; D is possibly TRBD2 (6 bases). There are 13 residues in the CDR3. Germline CDR1 SGHDT, CDR2 FRDEAV. The DNA read from the CDR3 is TGTGCCAGCAGTTTATCGGGGGGATAT. Translating it yields CASSLSGGY. The whole CDR3 protein reads CASSLSGGYEQYF.

This clone has a handful of counts. These gene names are mouse names. Read sequence stops 4 residues before the CDR3 end, and the germline J gene provides the missing end. Other DNA sequences from this sample encode an identical CDR3 as well. This chain uses TRBV31 with TRBJ2-7; D uncertain. The V and J ends lost 0 bases and 3 bases respectively, with 6 bases between them. Per germline, CDR1 GKSSPN and CDR2 SITVG. The CDR3 is 12 amino acids. Partial CDR3 DNA: TGTGCCTGGAGTCTTAACAGCTAT. Protein: CAWSLNSY. Given in full, the CDR3 is CAWSLNSYEQYF.

Worth noting for this clone: Gene names follow the mouse nomenclature. Here the CDR3 reads CASSIRGVYEQYF. CDR3 DNA, as far as it was read: TGTGCCAGCAGTATAAGGGGAGTCTAT. V and J are TRBV19 and TRBJ2-7; possibly TRBD1 for D (5 bases). The read halts 4 residues ahead of the CDR3 end, with the missing end drawn from the germline J gene. The CDR3 is 13 residues long. Trimming stripped 1 base from V and 3 bases from J, with 8 bases between. Germline V gene sequence: CDR1 FNHDT, CDR2 SITEND (reference sequence).

In its sample, this clone was seen a few times. Each gene name is a mouse one. The read gets to within 4 residues of the CDR3 end, and the germline J gene fills in the rest. This chain uses TRBV31 with TRBJ2-5; 7 positions match TRBD2. Germline CDR1 and CDR2: GKSSPN and SITVG. V shed 4 bases and J 2 bases; nucleotides not matched to a gene: 3. The CDR3 is made up of 13 amino acids. The sequenced part of the CDR3 DNA is TGTGCCTGGAATCGACTGGGCCAAGAC. Amino acids: CAWNRLGQD. The full-length CDR3 reads as CAWNRLGQDTQYF.

This clone was seen a few times. Here the gene names and germline are mouse. The read ends 4 residues early relative to the CDR3; the germline J gene fills the gap. The V gene is TRBV1, the J gene TRBJ2-1; 9 bases fit TRBD2. The germline CDR1 and CDR2 sequences are NSQYPW and LRSPGD (reference sequence). This CDR3 has 15 amino acids. V lost 6 bases, J lost 3 bases, and 6 bases stayed unmatched. Here the CDR3 reads CTCSNMTGGYAEQFF. The sequenced part of the CDR3 DNA is TGCACCTGCAGCAACATGACTGGGGGCTATGCT.

This clone has only a few counts. Each gene name is a mouse one. The part of the CDR3 DNA that was read is TGTGCTAGCAGTAGAGCCCTCCCCTAT. Translated, it gives CASSRALPY. The entire CDR3 is CASSRALPYEQYF. The J gene is TRBJ2-7, the V gene TRBV17; D not certain. The CDR3 goes on 4 residues after the read ends, and that part is filled in from the germline J gene. From germline, CDR1 is MNHDT and CDR2 YYDKIL. The CDR3 loop spans 13 amino acids. The germline V and J ends were trimmed by 1 base and 2 bases, with 6 bases remaining between them.

This clone came up a few times. These gene names are mouse names. The sequence runs out 4 residues before the end of the CDR3; the remainder is reconstructed from the germline J gene. The sample contains more than one DNA sequence encoding this CDR3. The chain uses TRBV14 and TRBJ2-5, with 8 bases identical to TRBD1. This CDR3 has 13 residues. Germline lookup yields CDR1 SGHDT and CDR2 FRDEAV. The CDR3 sequence: CASSPTGEDTQYF. The DNA read from the CDR3 is TGTGCCAGCAGTCCGACAGGGGAAGAC. Together with reference TRBV14 and TRBJ2-5, the CDR3 gives the full variable domain: EAGVTQSPRYAVLQEGQAVSFWCDPISGHDTLYWYQQPRDQGPQLLVYFRDEAVIDNSQLPSDRFSAVRPKGTNSTLKIQSAKQGDTATYLCASSPTGEDTQYFGPGTRLLVL.

In its sample, this clone was seen a few times. Gene names and germline match the mouse. The read gets to within 4 residues of the CDR3 end, and the germline J gene fills in the rest. The identical CDR3 is also encoded by other nucleotide sequences in the sample. The chain employs TRBV19 and TRBJ2-7; 7 nucleotides line up with TRBD1. V was pared by 5 bases and J by 2 bases, with 1 base of the junction left unmatched. The CDR3 has 12 amino acids. Germline assignment: CDR1 FNHDT and CDR2 SITEND (reference sequence). The covered CDR3 bases are TGTGCCAGCAGAACAGGGGCCTAT. This codes for CASRTGAY. The entire CDR3 sequence reads CASRTGAYEQYF.

A few counts support this clone. The germline and genes are mouse ones. The sequenced CDR3 bases are TGTGCCTCGGGACAGGGGGTTGCT. It yields the protein CASGQGVA. From start to end, the CDR3 is CASGQGVAEQFF. This chain connects TRBV31 to TRBJ2-1; 11 bases are shared with TRBD1. The DNA ends 4 residues before the CDR3 does, and the rest of the CDR3 is filled in from the germline J gene. The CDR3 covers 12 residues. The junction had 2 bases not matched to a gene; V was cut back by 7 bases and J by 6 bases. The germline V gene has CDR1 GKSSPN and CDR2 SITVG. Variable domain in full (rest from reference TRBV31 and TRBJ2-1): AQTIHQWPVAEIKAVGSPLSLGCTIKGKSSPNLYWYWQATGGTLQQLFYSITVGQVESVVQLNLSASRPKDDQFILSTEKLLLSHSGFYLCASGQGVAEQFFGPGTRLTVL.

In the case of this clone: The listed genes are named as in mouse. The observed sequence ends 4 residues before the CDR3 terminus, with the missing tail filled in from the germline J gene. The chain is built from TRBV5 and TRBJ2-1; 9 bases fit TRBD2. CDR3 size: 15 residues. Germline lookup yields CDR1 LGHNA and CDR2 YNLKQL (reference sequence). The CDR3 DNA, read in part, is TGTGCCAGCAGCCAAGTGGGGGGGCCGGAGGCT. It specifies CASSQVGGPEA. The entire CDR3 is CASSQVGGPEAEQFF.

This clone was seen more than once but under ten times. Gene and germline names: mouse. From the germline J gene comes the end of the CDR3, since the read stops 3 residues before it. The rearrangement links TRBV3 to TRBJ1-6, with 9 positions matching TRBD1. TRBJ1-6 is an open reading frame whose function is uncertain. This CDR3 region has 14 residues. Germline V gene lookup returns CDR1 SNHLY and CDR2 FYNGKV (reference sequence). Trimming at V came to 6 bases and at J to 6 bases, leaving 3 bases not matched to a gene. CDR3 DNA (partial): TGTGCCAGCAGTGAACAGGGGGCTAATTCGCCC. This sequence encodes CASSEQGANSP. The complete CDR3 reads CASSEQGANSPLYF.

A note on this clone: Gene names are the mouse ones. The read ends 4 residues before the CDR3 terminus; that terminus is restored from the germline J gene. The V gene is TRBV13-3, the J gene TRBJ2-1; D might be TRBD1 (5 bases). The CDR3 spans 15 residues. V gave up 0 bases and J gave up 3 bases, with 10 bases separating them. Germline V gene data show CDR1 as NNHDY and CDR2 as SYVADS. The CDR3 spells CASSDGAGIYAEQFF. CDR3 bases read: TGTGCCAGCAGTGATGGGGCAGGGATCTATGCT.

As regards this clone: Germline and genes: mouse. The read halts 4 residues ahead of the CDR3 end, with the missing end drawn from the germline J gene. J is TRBJ2-5 and V is TRBV5, with D possibly being TRBD1 (6 bases). The CDR3 runs to 15 residues. CDR1 is LGHNA, CDR2 YNLKQL, per germline (reference sequence). V gave up 0 bases and J gave up 2 bases, with 9 bases separating them. CDR3 bases read: TGTGCCAGCAGCCAAGATCACAGGGCCCAAGAC. Translation: CASSQDHRAQD. The full CDR3 protein is CASSQDHRAQDTQYF.

This clone was seen a handful of times. Gene names and germline match the mouse. Sequencing ends 4 residues short of the CDR3 end; the germline J gene provides the rest. The rearrangement joins TRBV31 to TRBJ2-1; 11 bases fit TRBD2. The germline CDR1 and CDR2 sequences are GKSSPN and SITVG. The CDR3 length is 15 residues. The V gene end was trimmed by 2 bases and the J gene end by 3 bases; junction bases not matched to a gene: 3. The sequenced CDR3 bases are TGTGCCTGGAGTACGACTGGGGGGGGCTATGCT. The encoded protein is CAWSTTGGGYA. The whole CDR3 sequence is CAWSTTGGGYAEQFF. Filled out from reference TRBV31 and TRBJ2-1, the complete variable domain reads AQTIHQWPVAEIKAVGSPLSLGCTIKGKSSPNLYWYWQATGGTLQQLFYSITVGQVESVVQLNLSASRPKDDQFILSTEKLLLSHSGFYLCAWSTTGGGYAEQFFGPGTRLTVL.